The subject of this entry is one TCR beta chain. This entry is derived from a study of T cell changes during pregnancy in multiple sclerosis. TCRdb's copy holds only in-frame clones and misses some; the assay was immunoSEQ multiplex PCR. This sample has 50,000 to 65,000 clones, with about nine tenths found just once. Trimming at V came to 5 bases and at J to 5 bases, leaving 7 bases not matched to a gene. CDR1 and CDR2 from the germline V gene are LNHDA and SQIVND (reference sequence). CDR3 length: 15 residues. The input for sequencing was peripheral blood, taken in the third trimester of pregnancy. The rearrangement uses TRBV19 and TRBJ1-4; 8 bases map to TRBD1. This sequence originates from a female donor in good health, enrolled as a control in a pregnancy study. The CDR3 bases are TGTGCCAGTAGTTCGCAGGGGGCCACGAATGAAAAACTGTTTTTT. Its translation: CASSSQGATNEKLFF.